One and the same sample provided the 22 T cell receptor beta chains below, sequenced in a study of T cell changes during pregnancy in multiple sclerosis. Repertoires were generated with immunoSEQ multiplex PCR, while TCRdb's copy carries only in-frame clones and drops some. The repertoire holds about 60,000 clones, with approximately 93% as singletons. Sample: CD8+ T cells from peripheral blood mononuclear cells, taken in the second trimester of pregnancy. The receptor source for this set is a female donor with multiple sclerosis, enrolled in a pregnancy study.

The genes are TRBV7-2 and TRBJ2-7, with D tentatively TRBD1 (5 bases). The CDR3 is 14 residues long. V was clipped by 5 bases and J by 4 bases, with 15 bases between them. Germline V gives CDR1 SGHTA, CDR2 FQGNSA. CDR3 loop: CASSQTVNLYEQYF. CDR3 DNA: TGTGCCAGCAGCCAGACAGTGAATCTATACGAGCAGTACTTC.

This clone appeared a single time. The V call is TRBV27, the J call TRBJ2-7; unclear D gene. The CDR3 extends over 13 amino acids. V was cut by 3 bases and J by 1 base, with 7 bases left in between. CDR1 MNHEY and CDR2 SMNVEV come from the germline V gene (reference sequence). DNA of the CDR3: TGTGCCAGCAGTTTTCAGGTTTCCTACGAGCAGTACTTC. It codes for CASSFQVSYEQYF.

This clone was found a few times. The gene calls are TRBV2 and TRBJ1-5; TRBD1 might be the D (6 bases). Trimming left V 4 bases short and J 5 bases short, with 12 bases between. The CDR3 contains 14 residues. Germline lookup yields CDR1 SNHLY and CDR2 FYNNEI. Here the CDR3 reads CASSGSGDDQPQHF. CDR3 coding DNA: TGTGCCAGCAGTGGCTCAGGGGACGATCAGCCCCAGCATTTT.

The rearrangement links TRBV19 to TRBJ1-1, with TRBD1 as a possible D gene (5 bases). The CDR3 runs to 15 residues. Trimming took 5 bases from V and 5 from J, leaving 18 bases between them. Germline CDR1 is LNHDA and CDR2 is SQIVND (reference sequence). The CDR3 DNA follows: TGTGCCAGTAGTCTGGGACTTCTCGGGGGGACTGAAGCTTTCTTT. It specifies CASSLGLLGGTEAFF.

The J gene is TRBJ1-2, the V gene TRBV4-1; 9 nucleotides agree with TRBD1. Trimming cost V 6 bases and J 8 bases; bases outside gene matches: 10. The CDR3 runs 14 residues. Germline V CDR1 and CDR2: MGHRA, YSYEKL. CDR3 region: CASSQSGTGKGYTF. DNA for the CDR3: TGCGCCAGCAGTCAATCCGGGACAGGGAAGGGCTACACCTTC.

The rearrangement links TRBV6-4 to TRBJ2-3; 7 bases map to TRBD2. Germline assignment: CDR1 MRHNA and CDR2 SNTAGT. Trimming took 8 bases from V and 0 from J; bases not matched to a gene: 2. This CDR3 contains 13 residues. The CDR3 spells CASGRESTDTQYF. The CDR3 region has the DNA TGTGCCAGCGGGAGGGAAAGCACAGATACGCAGTATTTT.

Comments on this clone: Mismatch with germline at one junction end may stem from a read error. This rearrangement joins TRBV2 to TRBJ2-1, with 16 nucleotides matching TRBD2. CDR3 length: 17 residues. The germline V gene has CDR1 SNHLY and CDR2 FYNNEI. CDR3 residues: CASSEGTSGRGGNEQFF. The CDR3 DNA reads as TGTGCCAGCAGCGAAGGGACTAGCGGGAGGGGAGGTAATGAGCAGTTCTTC.

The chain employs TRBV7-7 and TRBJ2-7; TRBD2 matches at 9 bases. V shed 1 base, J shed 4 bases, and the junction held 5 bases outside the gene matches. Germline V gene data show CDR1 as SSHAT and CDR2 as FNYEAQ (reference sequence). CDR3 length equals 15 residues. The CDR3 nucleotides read TGTGCCAGCAGCTTAGTCGGGACTAGCCGGTACGAGCAGTACTTC. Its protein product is CASSLVGTSRYEQYF.

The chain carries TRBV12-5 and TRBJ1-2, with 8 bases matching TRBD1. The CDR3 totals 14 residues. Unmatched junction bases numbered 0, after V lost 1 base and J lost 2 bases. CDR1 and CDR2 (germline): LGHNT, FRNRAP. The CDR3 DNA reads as TGTGCTAGTGGTTTGGGGACAGGGAACTATGGCTACACCTTC. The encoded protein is CASGLGTGNYGYTF.

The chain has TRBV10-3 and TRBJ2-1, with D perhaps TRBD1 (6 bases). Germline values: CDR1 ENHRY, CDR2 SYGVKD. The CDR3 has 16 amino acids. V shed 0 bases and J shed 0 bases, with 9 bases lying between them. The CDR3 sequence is CAISESTGISYNEQFF. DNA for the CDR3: TGTGCCATCAGTGAGTCAACAGGGATCTCCTACAATGAGCAGTTCTTC.

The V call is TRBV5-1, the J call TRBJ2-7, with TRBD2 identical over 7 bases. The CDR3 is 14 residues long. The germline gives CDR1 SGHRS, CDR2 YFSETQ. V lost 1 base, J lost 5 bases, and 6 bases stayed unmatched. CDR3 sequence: CASSLRGRANEQYF. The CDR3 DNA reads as TGCGCCAGCAGCTTGCGAGGGAGGGCGAACGAGCAGTACTTC.

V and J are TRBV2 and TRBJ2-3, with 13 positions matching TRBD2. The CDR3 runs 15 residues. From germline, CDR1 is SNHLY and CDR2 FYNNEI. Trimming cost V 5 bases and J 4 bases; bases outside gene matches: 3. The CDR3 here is CASSRTSGSSDTQYF. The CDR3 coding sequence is TGTGCCAGCAGTCGGACTAGCGGGAGCTCAGATACGCAGTATTTT.

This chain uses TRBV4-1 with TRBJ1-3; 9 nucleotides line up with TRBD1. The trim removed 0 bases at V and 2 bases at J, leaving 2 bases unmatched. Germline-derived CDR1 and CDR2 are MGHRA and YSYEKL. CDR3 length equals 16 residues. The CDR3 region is CASSQEGQGAGNTIYF. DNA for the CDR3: TGCGCCAGCAGCCAAGAGGGACAGGGTGCTGGAAACACCATATATTTT.

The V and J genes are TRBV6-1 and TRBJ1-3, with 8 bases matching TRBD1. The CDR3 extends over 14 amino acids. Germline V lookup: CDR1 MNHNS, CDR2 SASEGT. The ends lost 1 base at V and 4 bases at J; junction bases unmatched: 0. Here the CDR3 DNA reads TGTGCCAGCAGTGAAGGGACAGGGGGAAACACCATATATTTT. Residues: CASSEGTGGNTIYF.

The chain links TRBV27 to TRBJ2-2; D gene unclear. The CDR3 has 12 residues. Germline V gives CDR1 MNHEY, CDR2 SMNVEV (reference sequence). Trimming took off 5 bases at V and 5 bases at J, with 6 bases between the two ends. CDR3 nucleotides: TGTGCCAGCAGTCCACTTACCGGGGAGCTGTTTTTT. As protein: CASSPLTGELFF.

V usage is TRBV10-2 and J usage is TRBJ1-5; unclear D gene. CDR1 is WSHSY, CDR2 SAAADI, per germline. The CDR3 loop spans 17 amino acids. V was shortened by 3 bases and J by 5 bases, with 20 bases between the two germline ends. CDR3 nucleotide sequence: TGCGCCAGCAGTGACCCCCGACAAGCCGCCGGCTATCAGCCCCAGCATTTT. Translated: CASSDPRQAAGYQPQHF.

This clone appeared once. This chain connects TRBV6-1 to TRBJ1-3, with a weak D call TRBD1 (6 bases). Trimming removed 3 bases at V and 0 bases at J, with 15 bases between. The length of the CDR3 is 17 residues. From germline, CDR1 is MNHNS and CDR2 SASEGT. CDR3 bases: TGTGCCAGCAGTGACGGGACACTCCCGAGCTCTGGAAACACCATATATTTT. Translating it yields CASSDGTLPSSGNTIYF.

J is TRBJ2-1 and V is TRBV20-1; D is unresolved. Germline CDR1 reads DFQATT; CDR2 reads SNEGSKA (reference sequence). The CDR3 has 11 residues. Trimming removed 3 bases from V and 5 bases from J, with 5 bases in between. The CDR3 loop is CSASYNNEQFF. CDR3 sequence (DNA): TGCAGTGCTAGTTATAACAATGAGCAGTTCTTC.

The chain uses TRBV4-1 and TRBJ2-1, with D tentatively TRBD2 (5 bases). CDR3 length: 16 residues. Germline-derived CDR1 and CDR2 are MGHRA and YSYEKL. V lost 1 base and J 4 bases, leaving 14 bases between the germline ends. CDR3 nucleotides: TGCGCCAGCAGCCAAGCTGACGGGTCGGGGTACAATGAGCAGTTCTTC. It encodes CASSQADGSGYNEQFF.

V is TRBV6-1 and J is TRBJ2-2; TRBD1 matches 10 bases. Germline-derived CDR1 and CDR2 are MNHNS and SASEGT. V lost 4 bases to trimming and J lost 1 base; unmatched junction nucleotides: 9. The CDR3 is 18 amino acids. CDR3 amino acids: CASSAFMTGGWNTGELFF. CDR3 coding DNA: TGTGCCAGCAGTGCCTTTATGACAGGGGGCTGGAACACCGGGGAGCTGTTTTTT.

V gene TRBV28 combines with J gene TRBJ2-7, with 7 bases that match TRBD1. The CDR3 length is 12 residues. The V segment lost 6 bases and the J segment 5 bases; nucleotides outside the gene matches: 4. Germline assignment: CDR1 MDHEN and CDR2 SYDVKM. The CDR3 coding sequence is TGTGCCAGCAGACATACAGGGGACGAGCAGTACTTC. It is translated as CASRHTGDEQYF.

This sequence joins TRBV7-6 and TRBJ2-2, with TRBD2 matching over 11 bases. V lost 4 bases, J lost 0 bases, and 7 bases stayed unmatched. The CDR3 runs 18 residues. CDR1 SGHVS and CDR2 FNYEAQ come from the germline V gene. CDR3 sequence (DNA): TGTGCCAGCAGCTCCCGGACTAGCGGGTTAGCGAACACCGGGGAGCTGTTTTTT. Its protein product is CASSSRTSGLANTGELFF.